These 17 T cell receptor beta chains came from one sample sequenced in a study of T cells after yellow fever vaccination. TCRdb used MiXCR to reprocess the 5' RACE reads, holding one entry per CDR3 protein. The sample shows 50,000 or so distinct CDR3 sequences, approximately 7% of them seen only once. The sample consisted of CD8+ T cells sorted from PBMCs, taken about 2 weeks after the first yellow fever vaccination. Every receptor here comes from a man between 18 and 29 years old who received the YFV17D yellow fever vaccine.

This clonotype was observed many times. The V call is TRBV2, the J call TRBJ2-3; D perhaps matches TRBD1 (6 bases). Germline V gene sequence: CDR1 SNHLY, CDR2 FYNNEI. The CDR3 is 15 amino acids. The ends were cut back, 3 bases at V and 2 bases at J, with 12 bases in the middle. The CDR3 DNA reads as TGTGCCAGCAGTGACCCAGGGGACCTCACAGATACGCAGTATTTT. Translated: CASSDPGDLTDTQYF.

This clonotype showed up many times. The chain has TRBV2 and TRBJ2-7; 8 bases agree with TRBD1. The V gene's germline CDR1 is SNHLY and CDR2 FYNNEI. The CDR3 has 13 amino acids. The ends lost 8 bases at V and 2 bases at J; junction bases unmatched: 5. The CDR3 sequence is CASSGQGTYEQYF. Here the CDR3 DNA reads TGTGCCAGCTCTGGACAGGGAACCTACGAGCAGTACTTC.

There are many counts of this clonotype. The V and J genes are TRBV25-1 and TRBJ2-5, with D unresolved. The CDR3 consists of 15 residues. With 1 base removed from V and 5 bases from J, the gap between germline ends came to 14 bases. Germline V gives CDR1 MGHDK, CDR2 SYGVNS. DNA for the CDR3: TGTGCCAGCAGTGAATTGGTAGGGCCTTTGGAGACCCAGTACTTC. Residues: CASSELVGPLETQYF.

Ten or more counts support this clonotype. CDR3 DNA: TGTGCCAGCAGCTCCCCGACAGGGAATAAGTACGAGCAGTACTTC. Encoded protein: CASSSPTGNKYEQYF. The chain couples TRBV7-9 to TRBJ2-7, with 7 bases fitting TRBD1. Germline values: CDR1 SEHNR, CDR2 FQNEAQ (reference sequence). CDR3 size: 15 residues. Losses at the gene ends were 4 bases for V and 4 bases for J; bases not matched to a gene: 10.

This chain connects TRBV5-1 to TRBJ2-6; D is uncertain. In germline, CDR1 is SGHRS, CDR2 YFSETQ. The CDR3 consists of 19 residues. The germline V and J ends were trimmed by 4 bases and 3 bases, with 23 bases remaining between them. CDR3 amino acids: CASSLLPRWRIGGANVLTF. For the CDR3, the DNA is TGCGCCAGCAGCCTATTACCCAGGTGGCGGATTGGTGGGGCCAACGTCCTGACTTTC.

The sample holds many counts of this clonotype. CDR3 nucleotide sequence: TGTGCCAGCAGCTTAACAGGGCTAGCCAAAAACATTCAGTACTTC. Residues: CASSLTGLAKNIQYF. This chain links TRBV13 with TRBJ2-4; a possible D gene is TRBD1 (6 bases). Germline loops: CDR1 PRHDT, CDR2 FYEKMQ (reference sequence). The CDR3 is made up of 15 amino acids. V gave up 2 bases and J gave up 0 bases, with 8 bases separating them.

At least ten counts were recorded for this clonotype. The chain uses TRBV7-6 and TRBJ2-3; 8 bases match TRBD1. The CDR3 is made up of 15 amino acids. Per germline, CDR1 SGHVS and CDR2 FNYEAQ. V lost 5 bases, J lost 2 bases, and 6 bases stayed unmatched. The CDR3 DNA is TGTGCCAGCAGCGCAGACAGGGGCTTCACAGATACGCAGTATTTT. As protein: CASSADRGFTDTQYF.

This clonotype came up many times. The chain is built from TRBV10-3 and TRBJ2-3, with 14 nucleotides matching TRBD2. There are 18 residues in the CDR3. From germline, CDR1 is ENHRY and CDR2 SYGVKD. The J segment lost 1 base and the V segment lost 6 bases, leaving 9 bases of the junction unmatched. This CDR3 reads CAISTGLAGGPGTDTQYF. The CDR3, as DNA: TGTGCCATCAGCACAGGACTAGCGGGGGGTCCCGGCACAGATACGCAGTATTTT.

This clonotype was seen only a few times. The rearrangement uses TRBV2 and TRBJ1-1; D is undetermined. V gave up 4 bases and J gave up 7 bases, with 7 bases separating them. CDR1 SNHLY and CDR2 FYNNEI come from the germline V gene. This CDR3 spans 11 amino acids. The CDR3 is CASSGLGEAFF. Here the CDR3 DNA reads TGTGCCAGCAGTGGCCTGGGTGAAGCTTTCTTT.

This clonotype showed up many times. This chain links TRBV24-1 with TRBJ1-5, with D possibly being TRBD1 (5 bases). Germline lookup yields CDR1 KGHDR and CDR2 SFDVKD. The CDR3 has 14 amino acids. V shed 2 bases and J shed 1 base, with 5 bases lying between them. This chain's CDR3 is CATSDWGSNQPQHF. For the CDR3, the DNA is TGTGCCACCAGTGATTGGGGGAGCAATCAGCCCCAGCATTTT.

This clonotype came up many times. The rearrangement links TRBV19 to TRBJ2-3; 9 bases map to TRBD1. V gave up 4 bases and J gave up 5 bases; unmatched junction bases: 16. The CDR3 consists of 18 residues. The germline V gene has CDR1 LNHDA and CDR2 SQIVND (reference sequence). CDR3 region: CASSNLTWDRATRDTQYF. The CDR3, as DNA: TGTGCCAGTAGTAACCTCACCTGGGACAGGGCCACACGAGATACGCAGTATTTT.

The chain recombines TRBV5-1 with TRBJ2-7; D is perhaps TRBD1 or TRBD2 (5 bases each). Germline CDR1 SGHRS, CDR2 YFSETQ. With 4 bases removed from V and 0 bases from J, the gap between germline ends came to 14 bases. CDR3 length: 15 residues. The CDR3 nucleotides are TGCGCCAGCAGCCCCGGGGACCCCATCTCCTACGAGCAGTACTTC. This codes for CASSPGDPISYEQYF.

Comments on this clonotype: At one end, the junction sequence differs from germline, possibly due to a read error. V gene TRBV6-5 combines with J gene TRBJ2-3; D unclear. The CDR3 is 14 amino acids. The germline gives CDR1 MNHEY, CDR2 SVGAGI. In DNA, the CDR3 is TGTGCCAGCGGTTACTCGAAAATCACAGATACGCAGTATTTT. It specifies CASGYSKITDTQYF.

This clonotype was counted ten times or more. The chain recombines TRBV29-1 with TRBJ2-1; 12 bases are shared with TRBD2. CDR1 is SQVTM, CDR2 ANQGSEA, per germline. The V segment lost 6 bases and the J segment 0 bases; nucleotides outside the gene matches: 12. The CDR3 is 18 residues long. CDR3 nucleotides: TGCAGCGTCGGTAGGACTAGCGGGGTCCCCGGCTCCTACAATGAGCAGTTCTTC. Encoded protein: CSVGRTSGVPGSYNEQFF.

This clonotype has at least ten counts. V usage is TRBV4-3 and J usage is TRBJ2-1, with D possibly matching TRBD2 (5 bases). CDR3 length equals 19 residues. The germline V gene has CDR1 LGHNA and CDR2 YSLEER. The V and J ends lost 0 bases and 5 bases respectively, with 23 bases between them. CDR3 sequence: CASSQDLGVAGRGNNEQFF. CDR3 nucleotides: TGCGCCAGCAGCCAAGATCTGGGTGTTGCAGGACGAGGGAACAATGAGCAGTTCTTC.

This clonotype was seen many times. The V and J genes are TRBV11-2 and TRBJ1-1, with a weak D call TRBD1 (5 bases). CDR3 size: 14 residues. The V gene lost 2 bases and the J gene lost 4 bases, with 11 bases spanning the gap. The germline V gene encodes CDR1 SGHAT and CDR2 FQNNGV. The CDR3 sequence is CASSLYGGSTEAFF. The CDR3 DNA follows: TGTGCCAGCAGCTTATACGGGGGTAGCACTGAAGCTTTCTTT.

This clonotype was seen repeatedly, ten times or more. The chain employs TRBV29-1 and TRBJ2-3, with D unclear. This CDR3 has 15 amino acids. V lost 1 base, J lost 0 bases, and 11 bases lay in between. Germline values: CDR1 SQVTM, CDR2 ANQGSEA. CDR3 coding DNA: TGCAGCGTTGAAGTTTCCGATTTTAGCACAGATACGCAGTATTTT. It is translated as CSVEVSDFSTDTQYF.